The T cell receptor (beta chain) described here comes from a study of T cells in Graves' hyperthyroidism and ophthalmopathy. Patients were excluded for uncontrolled infection, other autoimmune disease, pregnancy or lactation. Germline loops: CDR1 SNHLY, CDR2 FYNNEI. Trimming took 3 bases from V and 4 from J, leaving 9 bases between them. This CDR3 has 13 residues. TCR beta CDR3 region amplification was performed from RNA transcripts. The HTBI primer set was used in a first-round RT-PCR of the TCR CDR3. A single record per CDR3 protein comes from TCRdb applying MiXCR to the multiplex PCR reads. The sample yields approximately 710,000 distinct CDR3 sequences, around a sixth seen once.

The TCR comes from a man aged 45-60 years with Graves' hyperthyroidism. What was sequenced was blood. The J gene is TRBJ1-2, the V gene TRBV2; D is unresolved. The CDR3 nucleotides are TGTGCCAGCAGTGATTTGCCAGGCTATGGCTACACCTTC. Its translation is CASSDLPGYGYTF. The full variable domain, in which reference TRBV2 and TRBJ1-2 provide the parts outside the CDR3, is EPEVTQTPSHQVTQMGQEVILRCVPISNHLYFYWYRQILGQKVEFLVSFYNNEISEKSEIFDDQFSVERPDGSNFTLKIRSTKLEDSAMYFCASSDLPGYGYTFGSGTRLTVV.